The next 11 T cell receptor beta chains were all read from a single sample in a study of chemoradiotherapy in HPV16-positive cancers. Sequenced by immunoSEQ multiplex PCR; TCRdb stores in-frame clones only, minus some. The sample records about 7,800 clones, about 79% being singletons. The sequenced sample was blood, obtained from a patient who underwent chemoradiotherapy. The receptor set was obtained from a human donor with HPV-associated anogenital cancer.

Comment on this clone: The junction shows a germline mismatch at one end, possibly a read error. The chain employs TRBV7-9 and TRBJ1-1; D uncertain. The CDR3 loop spans 15 amino acids. The germline CDR1 and CDR2 sequences are SEHNR and FQNEAQ (reference sequence). Written as DNA, the CDR3 is TGTGCCGGCAGCCGTCTCGGAGGGTCGGAGACTGAAGCTTTCTTT. As protein: CAGSRLGGSETEAFF.

The genes are TRBV7-9 and TRBJ2-7; no clear D. CDR1 is SEHNR and CDR2 is FQNEAQ in the germline V gene (reference sequence). This CDR3 region has 14 residues. The ends were cut back, 3 bases at V and 3 bases at J, with 12 bases in the middle. The CDR3 coding sequence is TGTGCCAGCAGCTTGCCAGGAAGGGACTACGAGCAGTACTTC. The encoded protein is CASSLPGRDYEQYF.

The V gene is TRBV21-1, the J gene TRBJ2-5; no check of the table's D call, TRBD2, against the DNA was made. TRBV21-1 is a pseudogene locus. This CDR3 contains 15 residues. The DNA of the CDR3 is TGTGCCAGCAGCAAAGAGGTCGCGGTTCAAGAGACCCAGTACTTC. It yields the protein CASSKEVAVQETQYF.

In DNA form, the CDR3 reads TGTGCCTCCCAACGGGGGACAGGGTACACAGATACGCAGTATTTT. It codes for CASQRGTGYTDTQYF. The chain employs TRBV6-5 and TRBJ2-3; 9 bases agree with TRBD1. Germline V CDR1 and CDR2: MNHEY, SVGAGI. The V gene end was trimmed by 11 bases and the J gene end by 2 bases; junction bases not matched to a gene: 11. This CDR3 is built from 15 residues.

CDR3 region: CASSSLTSGGADTQYF. The CDR3 region has the DNA TGTGCCAGCAGCTCCCTGACTAGCGGGGGGGCCGATACGCAGTATTTT. The rearrangement uses TRBV11-1 and TRBJ2-3, with 14 bases matching TRBD2. There are 16 residues in the CDR3. Germline-derived CDR1 and CDR2 are SGHAT and FQDESV (reference sequence). Germline trimming cut 4 bases from V and 6 bases from J; bases unmatched to any gene: 6. Supplemented by reference TRBV11-1 and TRBJ2-3, the full variable domain reads EAEVAQSPRYKITEKSQAVAFWCDPISGHATLYWYRQILGQGPELLVQFQDESVVDDSQLPKDRFSAERLKGVDSTLKIQPAELGDSAMYLCASSSLTSGGADTQYFGPGTRLTVL.

The V gene is TRBV6-5, the J gene TRBJ1-5; perhaps TRBD1 as D (5 bases). The CDR3 spans 15 residues. From germline, CDR1 is MNHEY and CDR2 SVGAGI. Trimming left V 6 bases short and J 8 bases short, with 20 bases between. DNA for the CDR3: TGTGCCAGCAGCCGCGAAGGGGCCCAAAGCGAGCCCCAGCATTTT. It translates to CASSREGAQSEPQHF.

This chain links TRBV28 with TRBJ1-4, with 9 bases fitting TRBD1. CDR1 is MDHEN, CDR2 SYDVKM, per germline. This CDR3 region has 15 residues. V was pared by 7 bases and J by 10 bases, with 13 bases of the junction left unmatched. The CDR3 bases are TGTGCCAGCACCGAAAGACAGGGGGTATTTGGAAAACTGTTTTTT. This translates into CASTERQGVFGKLFF.

This clone is a singleton in its sample. This chain connects TRBV7-3 to TRBJ2-1, with no clear D. V was trimmed by 3 bases and J by 7 bases, leaving 13 bases between them. Germline V gene lookup returns CDR1 SGHTA and CDR2 FQGTGA. The CDR3 contains 14 residues. CDR3 sequence (DNA): TGTGCCAGCAGCTTGGCCCTTGCCAGTAATGAGCAGTTCTTC. Translating gives CASSLALASNEQFF. Full variable domain (outside the CDR3, taken from reference TRBV7-3 and TRBJ2-1): GAGVSQTPSNKVTEKGKYVELRCDPISGHTALYWYRQSLGQGPEFLIYFQGTGAADDSGLPNDRFFAVRPEGSVSTLKIQRTERGDSAVYLCASSLALASNEQFFGPGTRLTVL.

This clone was seen once. This chain connects TRBV19 to TRBJ1-1, with D tentatively TRBD1 (5 bases). Germline values: CDR1 LNHDA, CDR2 SQIVND (reference sequence). V lost 9 bases and J 3 bases, leaving 17 bases between the germline ends. There are 14 residues in the CDR3. The DNA for the CDR3 is TGTGCCAGCCGGGACCTGGCGCAAGACACTGAAGCTTTCTTT. Its translation is CASRDLAQDTEAFF.

Concerning this clone: The CDR3 ends on some other residue instead of the conserved phenylalanine or tryptophan, so this is likely a read error. The DNA is left out, because the CDR3 cannot be placed on it with certainty; the CDR3 is given as TCRdb lists it. The CDR3 region is CASSPLEGGSLM. The chain combines TRBV21-1 with TRBJ1-2. TRBV21-1 is a pseudogene segment. The CDR3 is 12 amino acids in total, end residues counted.

The chain has TRBV7-9 and TRBJ1-2, with 10 bases aligning to TRBD1. V lost 4 bases, J lost 3 bases, and 2 bases stayed unmatched. This CDR3 region has 14 residues. The germline V gene has CDR1 SEHNR and CDR2 FQNEAQ (reference sequence). The CDR3 DNA reads TGTGCCAGCAGCTCGGACAGGGGGTACTATGGCTACACCTTC. Translating gives CASSSDRGYYGYTF. The full variable domain, completed using reference TRBV7-9 and TRBJ1-2, is DTGVSQNPRHKITKRGQNVTFRCDPISEHNRLYWYRQTLGQGPEFLTYFQNEAQLEKSRLLSDRFSAERPKGSFSTLEIQRTEQGDSAMYLCASSSDRGYYGYTFGSGTRLTVV.